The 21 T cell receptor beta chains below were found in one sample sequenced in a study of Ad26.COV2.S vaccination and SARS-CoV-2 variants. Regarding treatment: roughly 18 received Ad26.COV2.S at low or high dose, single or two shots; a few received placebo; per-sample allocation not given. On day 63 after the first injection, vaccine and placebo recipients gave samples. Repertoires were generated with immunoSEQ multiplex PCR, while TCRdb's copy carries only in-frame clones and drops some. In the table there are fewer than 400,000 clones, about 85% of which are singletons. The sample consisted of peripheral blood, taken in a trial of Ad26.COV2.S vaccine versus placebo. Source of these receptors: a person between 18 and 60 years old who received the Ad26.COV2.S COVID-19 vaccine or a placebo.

CDR3 nucleotides: TGTGCCAGCAGCCAGGGGGGGGGCCCCGGATATGGCTATGGCTACACCTTC. Its translation is CASSQGGGPGYGYGYTF. The chain combines TRBV9 with TRBJ1-2; 7 bases line up with TRBD1. CDR3 length: 17 residues. Germline V CDR1 and CDR2: SGDLS, YYNGEE. The V segment lost 4 bases and the J segment 4 bases; nucleotides outside the gene matches: 16.

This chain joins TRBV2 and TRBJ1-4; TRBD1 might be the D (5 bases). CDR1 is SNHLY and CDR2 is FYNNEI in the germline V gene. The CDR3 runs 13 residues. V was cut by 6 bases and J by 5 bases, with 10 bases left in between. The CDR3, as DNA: TGTGCCAGCAGCTGGGGGGGAAATGAAAAACTGTTTTTT. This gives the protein CASSWGGNEKLFF.

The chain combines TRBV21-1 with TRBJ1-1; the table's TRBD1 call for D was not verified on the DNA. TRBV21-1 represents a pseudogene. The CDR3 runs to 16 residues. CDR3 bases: TGTGCCAGCCCCTGGGGGCGGGACAGATCTAACACTGAAGCTTTCTTT. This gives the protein CASPWGRDRSNTEAFF.

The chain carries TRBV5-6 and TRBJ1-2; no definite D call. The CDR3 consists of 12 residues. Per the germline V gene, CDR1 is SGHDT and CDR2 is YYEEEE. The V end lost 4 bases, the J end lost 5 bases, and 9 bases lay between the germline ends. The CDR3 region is CASSVPPYGYTF. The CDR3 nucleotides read TGTGCCAGCAGCGTGCCCCCTTATGGCTACACCTTC.

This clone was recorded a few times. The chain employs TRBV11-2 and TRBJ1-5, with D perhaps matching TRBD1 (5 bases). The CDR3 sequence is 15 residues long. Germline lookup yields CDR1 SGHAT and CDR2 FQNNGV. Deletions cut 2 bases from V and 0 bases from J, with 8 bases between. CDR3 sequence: CASSLYGGSNQPQHF. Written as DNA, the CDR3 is TGTGCCAGCAGCTTATACGGGGGTAGCAATCAGCCCCAGCATTTT.

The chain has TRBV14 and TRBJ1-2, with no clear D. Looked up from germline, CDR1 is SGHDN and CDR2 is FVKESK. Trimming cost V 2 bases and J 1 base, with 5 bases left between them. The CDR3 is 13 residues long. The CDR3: CASSQYINYGYTF. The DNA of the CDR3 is TGTGCCAGCAGCCAATACATTAACTATGGCTACACCTTC. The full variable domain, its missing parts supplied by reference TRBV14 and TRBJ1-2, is EAGVTQFPSHSVIEKGQTVTLRCDPISGHDNLYWYRRVMGKEIKFLLHFVKESKQDESGMPNNRFLAERTGGTYSTLKVQPAELEDSGVYFCASSQYINYGYTFGSGTRLTVV.

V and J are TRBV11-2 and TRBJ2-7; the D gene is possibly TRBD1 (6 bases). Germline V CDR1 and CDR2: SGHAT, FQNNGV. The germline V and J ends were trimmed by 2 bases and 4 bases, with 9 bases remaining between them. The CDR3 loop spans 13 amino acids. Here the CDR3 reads CASSLQGKYEQYF. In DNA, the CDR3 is TGTGCCAGCAGCTTACAGGGGAAGTACGAGCAGTACTTC.

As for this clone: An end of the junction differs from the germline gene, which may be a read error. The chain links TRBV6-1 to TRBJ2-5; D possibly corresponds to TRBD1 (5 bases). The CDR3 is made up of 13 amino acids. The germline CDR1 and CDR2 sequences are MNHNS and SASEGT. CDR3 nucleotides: TGTGCCAGCAGCGAAGGGGTACAAGAGACCCAGTACTTC. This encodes CASSEGVQETQYF.

The CDR3 reads CASSSPSTDTQYF. CDR3 DNA: TGCGCCAGCAGTTCCCCTAGCACAGATACGCAGTATTTT. V and J are TRBV5-1 and TRBJ2-3; D not certain. The CDR3 is made up of 13 amino acids. Germline V gives CDR1 SGHRS, CDR2 YFSETQ. V was trimmed by 5 bases and J by 0 bases, leaving 7 bases between them.

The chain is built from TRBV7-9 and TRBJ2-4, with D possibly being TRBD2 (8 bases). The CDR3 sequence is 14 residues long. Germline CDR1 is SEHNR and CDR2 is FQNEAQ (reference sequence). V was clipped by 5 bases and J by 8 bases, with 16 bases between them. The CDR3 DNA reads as TGTGCCAGCAGCCTTCGACAGGGACTAGACATTCAGTACTTC. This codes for CASSLRQGLDIQYF.

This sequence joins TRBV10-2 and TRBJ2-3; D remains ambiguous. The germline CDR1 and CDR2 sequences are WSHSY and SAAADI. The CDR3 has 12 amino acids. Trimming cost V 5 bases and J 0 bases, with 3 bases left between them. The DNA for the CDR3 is TGCGCCAGCAGTTCTAGCACAGATACGCAGTATTTT. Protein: CASSSSTDTQYF.

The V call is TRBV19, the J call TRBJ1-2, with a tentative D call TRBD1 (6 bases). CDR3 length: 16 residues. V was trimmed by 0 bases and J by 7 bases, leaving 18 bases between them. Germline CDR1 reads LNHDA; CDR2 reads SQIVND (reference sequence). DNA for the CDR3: TGTGCCAGTAGTATAGATTATTCGGGGGCCGGGAGTGGCTACACCTTC. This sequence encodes CASSIDYSGAGSGYTF.

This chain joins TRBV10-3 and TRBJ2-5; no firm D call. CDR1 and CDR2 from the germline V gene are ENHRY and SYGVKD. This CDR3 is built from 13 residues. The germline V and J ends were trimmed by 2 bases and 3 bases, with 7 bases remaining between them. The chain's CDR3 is CAISERTEETQYF. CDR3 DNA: TGTGCCATCAGTGAGAGGACGGAAGAGACCCAGTACTTC.

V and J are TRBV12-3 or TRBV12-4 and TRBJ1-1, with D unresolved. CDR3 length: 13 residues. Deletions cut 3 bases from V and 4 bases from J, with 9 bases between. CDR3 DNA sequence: TGTGCCAGCAGTTTGGCGGGTCCCACTGAAGCTTTCTTT. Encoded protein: CASSLAGPTEAFF.

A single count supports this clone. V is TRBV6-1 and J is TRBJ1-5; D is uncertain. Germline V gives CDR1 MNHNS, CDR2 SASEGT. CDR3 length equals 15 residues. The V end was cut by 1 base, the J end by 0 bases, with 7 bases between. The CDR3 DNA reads TGTGCCAGCAGTGAAGAAAGGCTTAGCAATCAGCCCCAGCATTTT. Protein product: CASSEERLSNQPQHF.

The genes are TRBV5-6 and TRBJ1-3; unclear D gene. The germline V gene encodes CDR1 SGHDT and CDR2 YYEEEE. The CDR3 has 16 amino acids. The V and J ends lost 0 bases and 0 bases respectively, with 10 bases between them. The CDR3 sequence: CASSLVGSRSGNTIYF. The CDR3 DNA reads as TGTGCCAGCAGCTTGGTTGGCTCCCGCTCTGGAAACACCATATATTTT. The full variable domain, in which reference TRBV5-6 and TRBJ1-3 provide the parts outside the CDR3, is DAGVTQSPTHLIKTRGQQVTLRCSPKSGHDTVSWYQQALGQGPQFIFQYYEEEERQRGNFPDRFSGHQFPNYSSELNVNALLLGDSALYLCASSLVGSRSGNTIYFGEGSWLTVV.

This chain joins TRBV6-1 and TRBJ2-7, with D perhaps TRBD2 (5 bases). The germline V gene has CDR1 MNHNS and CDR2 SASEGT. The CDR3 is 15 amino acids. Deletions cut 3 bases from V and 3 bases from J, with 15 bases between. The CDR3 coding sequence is TGTGCCAGCAGTGAGTGGGAGAAACCCCTCTACGAGCAGTACTTC. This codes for CASSEWEKPLYEQYF.

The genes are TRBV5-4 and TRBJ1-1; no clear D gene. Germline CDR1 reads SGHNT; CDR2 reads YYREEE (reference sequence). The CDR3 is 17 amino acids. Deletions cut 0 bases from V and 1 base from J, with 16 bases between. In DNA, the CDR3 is TGTGCCAGCAGCTTGGATCTTTCGTGGGCGGAGAACACTGAAGCTTTCTTT. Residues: CASSLDLSWAENTEAFF.

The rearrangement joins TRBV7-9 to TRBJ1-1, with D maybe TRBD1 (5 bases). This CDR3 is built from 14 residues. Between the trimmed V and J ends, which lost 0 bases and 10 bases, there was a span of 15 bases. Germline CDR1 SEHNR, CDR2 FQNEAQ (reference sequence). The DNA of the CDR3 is TGTGCCAGCAGCTTAGCGTCTGGGACCCGAGGAGCTTTCTTT. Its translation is CASSLASGTRGAFF.

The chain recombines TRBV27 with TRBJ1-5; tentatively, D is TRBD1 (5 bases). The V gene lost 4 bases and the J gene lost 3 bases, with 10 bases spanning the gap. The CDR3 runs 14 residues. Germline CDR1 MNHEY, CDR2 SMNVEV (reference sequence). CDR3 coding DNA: TGTGCCAGCAGTTGGCGACAGAACAATCAGCCCCAGCATTTT. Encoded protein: CASSWRQNNQPQHF.

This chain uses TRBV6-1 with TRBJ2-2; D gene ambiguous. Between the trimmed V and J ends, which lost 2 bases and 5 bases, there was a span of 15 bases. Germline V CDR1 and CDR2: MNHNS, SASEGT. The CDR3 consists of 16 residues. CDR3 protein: CASSEWNSALTGELFF. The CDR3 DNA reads TGTGCCAGCAGTGAATGGAACAGCGCTCTTACCGGGGAGCTGTTTTTT.